The 26 T cell receptor beta chains reported below all come from one sample, sequenced in a study of T cells in Graves' hyperthyroidism and ophthalmopathy. From RNA transcripts, TCR beta CDR3 regions were amplified. Using the HTBI primer set, a first-round RT-PCR was run on the TCR CDR3. TCRdb reprocessed the multiplex PCR reads via MiXCR and lists one record per CDR3 protein. The sample yields more than 500,000 distinct CDR3 sequences, about 15% seen once. Sequencing was carried out using blood. Receptor source: a woman aged 30 to 39 with Graves' ophthalmopathy.

J is TRBJ1-2 and V is TRBV28; D uncertain. Deletions cut 4 bases from V and 6 bases from J, with 12 bases between. The CDR3 length is 13 residues. Per the germline V gene, CDR1 is MDHEN and CDR2 is SYDVKM. The CDR3 spells CASSYSMVDGYTF. CDR3 coding DNA: TGTGCCAGCAGTTACTCGATGGTGGATGGCTACACCTTC.

Many counts were recorded for this clonotype. This chain uses TRBV6-1 with TRBJ1-5; D gene ambiguous. V lost 1 base to trimming and J lost 0 bases, with 10 bases between them. The CDR3 loop spans 16 amino acids. Germline CDR1 and CDR2: MNHNS and SASEGT. The CDR3 sequence is CASSEVDNYSNQPQHF. The CDR3 nucleotides are TGTGCCAGCAGTGAAGTCGACAACTATAGCAATCAGCCCCAGCATTTT.

To note about this clonotype: This may come from a read error, since a much larger clone is one base off. V usage is TRBV12-3 or TRBV12-4 and J usage is TRBJ2-3; tentatively, D is TRBD1 or TRBD2 (5 bases each). The length of the CDR3 is 17 residues. The CDR3 reads CAGSPPSGTASTDTQYF. CDR3 sequence (DNA): TGTGCCGGCAGTCCCCCCAGTGGGACGGCTAGCACAGATACGCAGTATTTT.

This clonotype was seen more than once but under ten times. The chain has TRBV20-1 and TRBJ2-1, with D perhaps given as TRBD1 or TRBD2 (5 bases each). The CDR3 extends over 13 amino acids. V was clipped by 5 bases and J by 4 bases, with 12 bases between them. The germline V gene encodes CDR1 DFQATT and CDR2 SNEGSKA (reference sequence). The CDR3 loop reads CSAGDPRYNEQFF. The CDR3, as DNA: TGCAGTGCTGGGGACCCAAGGTACAATGAGCAGTTCTTC.

This clonotype has at least ten counts. This chain connects TRBV2 to TRBJ2-5; the D gene could be TRBD1 or TRBD2 (5 bases each). This CDR3 has 12 residues. Trimming shortened V by 8 bases and J by 5 bases, and 12 bases separated the two germline ends. The germline V gene has CDR1 SNHLY and CDR2 FYNNEI. The CDR3 bases are TGTGCCAGCGGGTTGGGGGAGGAGACCCAGTACTTC. Translated, it gives CASGLGEETQYF.

This clonotype was seen ten or more times. This rearrangement joins TRBV30 to TRBJ2-1, with 7 positions matching TRBD2. The CDR3 runs 13 residues. The germline V gene has CDR1 GTSNPN and CDR2 SVGIG (reference sequence). The junction had 4 bases not matched to a gene; V was cut back by 0 bases and J by 8 bases. The CDR3: CAWSVRGGDEQFF. The CDR3 DNA follows: TGTGCCTGGAGTGTACGTGGGGGGGATGAGCAGTTCTTC.

This clonotype was seen at least ten times. The genes are TRBV27 and TRBJ2-1; TRBD2 agrees at 7 bases. CDR1 is MNHEY, CDR2 SMNVEV, per germline (reference sequence). This CDR3 spans 15 amino acids. Trimming at V came to 6 bases and at J to 8 bases, leaving 13 bases not matched to a gene. DNA of the CDR3: TGTGCCAGCAGAGCTCCAAGGGGAGGGGTCTATGAGCAGTTCTTC. Its translation: CASRAPRGGVYEQFF.

Note on this clonotype: One base away lies a much larger clone, so this may be a sequencing read error. The chain joins TRBV28 to TRBJ2-7; tentative D call: TRBD1 (6 bases). The end of the DNA is better explained by TRBJ2-1, so the J call may be wrong. Germline CDR1 reads MDHEN; CDR2 reads SYDVKM. This CDR3 has 15 residues. CDR3 residues: CASSFALGATYEQFF. The CDR3 DNA is TGTGCCAGCAGTTTTGCGCTGGGGGCGACCTACGAGCAGTTCTTC.

The rearrangement links TRBV25-1 to TRBJ2-5; D may match TRBD1 or TRBD2 (6 bases each). The V gene lost 2 bases and the J gene lost 5 bases, with 15 bases spanning the gap. The V gene's germline CDR1 is MGHDK and CDR2 SYGVNS. The CDR3 has 15 residues. The CDR3 nucleotides are TGTGCCAGCAGTGAACATAGCGGACAGCTGGAGACCCAGTACTTC. Protein: CASSEHSGQLETQYF.

This clonotype was seen ten or more times. The gene calls are TRBV18 and TRBJ2-7, with 7 positions matching TRBD1. The CDR3 spans 13 residues. Unmatched junction bases numbered 2, after V lost 1 base and J lost 5 bases. Germline assignment: CDR1 KGHSH and CDR2 LQKENI. CDR3 coding DNA: TGTGCCAGCTCACCACAACAGGGGAACGAGCAGTACTTC. Encoded protein: CASSPQQGNEQYF.

This clonotype was recorded many times. The CDR3 loop reads CASSLIQRHEQYF. CDR3 DNA: TGCGCCAGCAGCTTGATTCAGCGCCACGAGCAGTACTTC. The chain has TRBV5-1 and TRBJ2-7, with D uncertain. Germline V gene lookup returns CDR1 SGHRS and CDR2 YFSETQ. V was pared by 1 base and J by 5 bases, with 10 bases between. This CDR3 has 13 amino acids.

This clonotype was counted many times. The chain has TRBV20-1 and TRBJ2-7, with 14 bases that match TRBD2. The germline gives CDR1 DFQATT, CDR2 SNEGSKA (reference sequence). The CDR3 is made up of 16 amino acids. The V gene end was trimmed by 3 bases and the J gene end by 9 bases; junction bases not matched to a gene: 13. CDR3 sequence reads: CSARGTSGRSFGGQYF. The DNA of the CDR3 is TGCAGTGCTAGGGGGACTAGCGGGAGATCCTTCGGGGGGCAGTACTTC.

This clonotype was detected only a few times. V and J are TRBV4-1 and TRBJ1-6, with a possible D match to TRBD1 (5 bases). Looked up from germline, CDR1 is MGHRA and CDR2 is YSYEKL. The CDR3 consists of 14 residues. Trimming stripped 1 base from V and 10 bases from J, with 11 bases between. CDR3 DNA sequence: TGCGCCAGCAGCCAAGCGGAGAGGGACTCACCCCTCCACTTT. Amino acid sequence: CASSQAERDSPLHF.

At least ten counts were recorded for this clonotype. The chain carries TRBV24-1 and TRBJ2-7, with 7 nucleotides matching TRBD2. This CDR3 is built from 18 residues. Germline CDR1 and CDR2: KGHDR and SFDVKD. V trimming: 3 bases; J trimming: 5 bases; junction bases outside the gene matches: 18. The CDR3 loop reads CATSDPHVGSREVHEQYF. The CDR3 nucleotides are TGTGCCACCAGTGATCCCCATGTTGGAAGTCGGGAGGTTCACGAGCAGTACTTC.

In its sample, this clonotype was seen many times. The chain combines TRBV5-5 with TRBJ2-1; 12 bases match TRBD1. V trimming: 5 bases; J trimming: 3 bases; junction bases outside the gene matches: 15. This CDR3 is built from 19 residues. The germline gives CDR1 SGHKS, CDR2 YYEKEE (reference sequence). CDR3 sequence reads: CASRMTGQGASRGYNEQFF. The CDR3 nucleotides are TGTGCCAGCAGGATGACGGGACAGGGGGCCTCAAGAGGCTACAATGAGCAGTTCTTC.

This clonotype has at least ten counts. This rearrangement joins TRBV7-3 to TRBJ2-3; D is unresolved. Germline V gene lookup returns CDR1 SGHTA and CDR2 FQGTGA. This CDR3 is built from 14 residues. The germline V and J ends were trimmed by 1 base and 4 bases, with 9 bases remaining between them. The CDR3 sequence: CASSLSLGADTQYF. Here the CDR3 DNA reads TGTGCCAGCAGCTTAAGTCTGGGCGCAGATACGCAGTATTTT.

The chain has TRBV9 and TRBJ2-5; the match to TRBD1 covers 7 bases. The CDR3 is 15 amino acids. Trimming took 4 bases from V and 5 from J; bases not matched to a gene: 11. Germline V gene sequence: CDR1 SGDLS, CDR2 YYNGEE. The CDR3 is CASSYAGTVRETQYF. CDR3 sequence (DNA): TGTGCCAGCAGCTACGCCGGGACAGTCAGGGAGACCCAGTACTTC. Supplemented by reference TRBV9 and TRBJ2-5, the full variable domain reads DSGVTQTPKHLITATGQRVTLRCSPRSGDLSVYWYQQSLDQGLQFLIQYYNGEERAKGNILERFSAQQFPDLHSELNLSSLELGDSALYFCASSYAGTVRETQYFGPGTRLLVL.

The chain links TRBV6-1 to TRBJ2-3, with TRBD2 matching over 12 bases. The V gene end was trimmed by 6 bases and the J gene end by 1 base; junction bases not matched to a gene: 8. The CDR3 extends over 17 amino acids. Germline V gene sequence: CDR1 MNHNS, CDR2 SASEGT. CDR3 loop: CASSLTSGSTGTDTQYF. In DNA, the CDR3 is TGTGCCAGCAGCTTGACTAGCGGGAGTACGGGCACAGATACGCAGTATTTT.

V and J are TRBV20-1 and TRBJ2-4, with D unclear. The CDR3 runs 15 residues. The V end lost 3 bases, the J end lost 0 bases, and 12 bases lay between the germline ends. Germline CDR1 DFQATT, CDR2 SNEGSKA (reference sequence). The chain's CDR3 is CSASTADLAKNIQYF. CDR3 bases: TGCAGTGCTAGCACCGCAGACCTAGCCAAAAACATTCAGTACTTC.

This clonotype has just one count. The chain carries TRBV5-1 and TRBJ1-3; D is perhaps TRBD1 (5 bases). This CDR3 is 15 amino acids long. CDR1 SGHRS and CDR2 YFSETQ come from the germline V gene. V was shortened by 0 bases and J by 2 bases, with 9 bases between the two germline ends. The CDR3 DNA is TGCGCCAGCAGCTTGGCCGGGGGGGCTGGAAACACCATATATTTT. Translated: CASSLAGGAGNTIYF.

V and J are TRBV30 and TRBJ1-1; 7 bases match TRBD1. V gave up 3 bases and J gave up 2 bases; unmatched junction bases: 9. Germline assignment: CDR1 GTSNPN and CDR2 SVGIG (reference sequence). The CDR3 totals 15 residues. DNA of the CDR3: TGTGCCTGGAGATACAGGGGTGGTGTAAACACTGAAGCTTTCTTT. Translation: CAWRYRGGVNTEAFF.

The genes are TRBV20-1 and TRBJ1-5, with TRBD1 matching 9 bases. The CDR3 has 15 amino acids. The trim removed 4 bases at V and 3 bases at J, leaving 7 bases unmatched. Germline V gene sequence: CDR1 DFQATT, CDR2 SNEGSKA (reference sequence). CDR3 residues: CSAIRRDRVNQPQHF. The CDR3 DNA reads as TGCAGTGCTATCCGCCGGGACAGGGTCAATCAGCCCCAGCATTTT.

This clonotype was recorded many times. The chain links TRBV28 to TRBJ2-1, with D unresolved. V was trimmed by 6 bases and J by 0 bases, leaving 9 bases between them. The CDR3 consists of 14 residues. The V gene's germline CDR1 is MDHEN and CDR2 SYDVKM. The chain's CDR3 is CASRFLSSYNEQFF. The DNA of the CDR3 is TGTGCCAGCAGGTTCCTTAGCTCCTACAATGAGCAGTTCTTC.

V is TRBV7-9 and J is TRBJ2-2; D is undetermined. Germline V lookup: CDR1 SEHNR, CDR2 FQNEAQ (reference sequence). Trimming took 0 bases from V and 4 from J, leaving 6 bases between them. This CDR3 comprises 14 residues. The CDR3 sequence is CASSLATPTGELFF. CDR3 bases: TGTGCCAGCAGCTTAGCGACCCCCACCGGGGAGCTGTTTTTT.

This clonotype occurred many times. The chain links TRBV29-1 to TRBJ2-1; 9 nucleotides line up with TRBD1. The CDR3 runs to 15 residues. The V segment lost 6 bases and the J segment 0 bases; nucleotides outside the gene matches: 6. CDR1 is SQVTM, CDR2 ANQGSEA, per germline. The CDR3 reads CSVTGTGNSYNEQFF. As DNA, the CDR3 is TGCAGCGTAACCGGGACAGGGAACTCCTACAATGAGCAGTTCTTC.

The CDR3, as DNA: TGTGCCAGCAGTTTAACAGGGCCCGGCTACACCTTC. This sequence encodes CASSLTGPGYTF. The genes are TRBV28 and TRBJ1-2, with D possibly being TRBD1 (6 bases). V was clipped by 2 bases and J by 8 bases, with 9 bases between them. The CDR3 extends over 12 amino acids. Germline V gives CDR1 MDHEN, CDR2 SYDVKM.